Following are 11 T cell receptor beta chains from one sample sequenced in a study of human T cells and chemical hapten exposure. Each CDR3 protein is one row after TCRdb ran MiXCR on the 5' RACE reads. Among 95,000 to 120,000 distinct CDR3 sequences, around 20% were seen once, and the ten largest hold approximately 2.8%. It was unfractionated whole blood from which total RNA was extracted. The receptors stem from a human donor in good health.

The J gene is TRBJ2-6, the V gene TRBV6-6; 8 positions match TRBD2. The CDR3 runs to 17 residues. CDR1 is MNHNY, CDR2 SVGAGI, per germline (reference sequence). With 2 bases clipped from V and 2 bases from J, the junction kept 5 bases outside the gene matches. CDR3 in DNA: TGTGCCAGCAGTTACCTCCGGGGGGGGGCTGGGGCCAACGTCCTGACTTTC. This translates into CASSYLRGGAGANVLTF.

This clonotype has only a few counts. The chain combines TRBV20-1 with TRBJ1-4, with D unclear. This CDR3 spans 14 amino acids. The germline V and J ends were trimmed by 5 bases and 5 bases, with 15 bases remaining between them. Germline CDR1 reads DFQATT; CDR2 reads SNEGSKA (reference sequence). This CDR3 is CSAPSETYNEKLFF. DNA of the CDR3: TGCAGTGCTCCCTCCGAAACTTACAATGAAAAACTGTTTTTT.

This clonotype occurred a few times. The V call is TRBV3-1, the J call TRBJ2-1, with 12 nucleotides matching TRBD2. Germline values: CDR1 LGHDT, CDR2 YNNKEL (reference sequence). The junction had 5 bases not matched to a gene; V was cut back by 3 bases and J by 11 bases. The CDR3 runs to 14 residues. CDR3 DNA: TGTGCCAGCAGCCAGACTAGCGGGAGTTTCAAGCAGTTCTTC. It codes for CASSQTSGSFKQFF.

The V and J genes are TRBV27 and TRBJ2-7; D might be TRBD1 (6 bases). V shed 4 bases and J shed 11 bases, with 21 bases lying between them. Germline CDR1 MNHEY, CDR2 SMNVEV (reference sequence). CDR3 size: 14 residues. CDR3 DNA sequence: TGTGCCAGCAGTTCTGGACAGACGGGACCCAAGGAGTACTTC. It is translated as CASSSGQTGPKEYF.

CDR3 loop: CASSQEGQGYQPQHF. DNA for the CDR3: TGCGCCAGCAGCCAAGAGGGACAGGGATATCAGCCCCAGCATTTT. The chain has TRBV4-1 and TRBJ1-5; TRBD1 matches 9 bases. V lost 0 bases to trimming and J lost 5 bases; unmatched junction nucleotides: 2. From germline, CDR1 is MGHRA and CDR2 YSYEKL. The CDR3 totals 15 residues.

The chain carries TRBV28 and TRBJ2-1; TRBD1 agrees at 12 bases. Germline V gene sequence: CDR1 MDHEN, CDR2 SYDVKM. The CDR3 loop spans 15 amino acids. V shed 5 bases, J shed 10 bases, and the junction held 9 bases outside the gene matches. The CDR3 DNA reads as TGTGCCAGCAGTACCGCCGGGACAGGGGGCCCCGAGCAGTTCTTC. Translated, it gives CASSTAGTGGPEQFF.

Only a few counts were recorded for this clonotype. This chain joins TRBV28 and TRBJ1-1, with no clear D. The CDR3 loop spans 13 amino acids. V was shortened by 4 bases and J by 0 bases, with 6 bases between the two germline ends. Germline V gene sequence: CDR1 MDHEN, CDR2 SYDVKM. The CDR3 DNA reads TGTGCCAGCAGTTCCATCATGAACACTGAAGCTTTCTTT. Protein sequence: CASSSIMNTEAFF.

The V call is TRBV7-3, the J call TRBJ2-2; 9 bases fit TRBD1. The CDR3 runs 17 residues. Germline CDR1 SGHTA, CDR2 FQGTGA. With V trimmed by 3 bases and J by 1 base, 6 bases remained unmatched. The CDR3 sequence: CASSFRPTGGNTGELFF. Written as DNA, the CDR3 is TGTGCCAGCAGCTTCCGGCCGACAGGGGGGAACACCGGGGAGCTGTTTTTT.

This clonotype has only a few counts. The rearrangement joins TRBV11-2 to TRBJ1-6; D gene unclear. In germline, CDR1 is SGHAT, CDR2 FQNNGV. Trimming removed 4 bases from V and 14 bases from J, with 6 bases in between. This CDR3 region has 10 residues. The CDR3 protein is CASSSEALHF. The CDR3 DNA reads as TGTGCCAGCAGCTCCGAGGCCCTCCACTTT.

This clonotype was counted a few times. This chain uses TRBV28 with TRBJ1-1; D gene ambiguous. The CDR3 consists of 12 residues. CDR1 MDHEN and CDR2 SYDVKM come from the germline V gene. V lost 7 bases, J lost 2 bases, and 8 bases lay in between. The CDR3 DNA reads TGTGCCAGCATCGTGGGAAACACTGAAGCTTTCTTT. Its protein product is CASIVGNTEAFF.

The chain employs TRBV2 and TRBJ2-7; 9 positions match TRBD2. The J segment lost 2 bases and the V segment lost 7 bases, leaving 6 bases of the junction unmatched. CDR1 and CDR2 from the germline V gene are SNHLY and FYNNEI. The CDR3 contains 14 residues. CDR3 DNA sequence: TGTGCCAGCAATAGGCGGGAGGGACCCTACGAGCAGTACTTC. This translates into CASNRREGPYEQYF.